This entry concerns a single T cell receptor beta chain. Authors of the study amplified TCR beta CDR3 regions from RNA transcripts. TCR CDR3 regions were first amplified by RT-PCR with HTBI primers. TCRdb reprocessed the multiplex PCR reads via MiXCR and lists one record per CDR3 protein. The data contain around 600,000 distinct CDR3 sequences, about 14% of them singletons. The sample belongs to a study of T cells in Graves' hyperthyroidism and ophthalmopathy. The CDR3 contains 16 residues. J was trimmed by 7 bases and V by 2 bases; bases with no gene match: 9. Germline CDR1 and CDR2: LNHNV and YYDKDF (reference sequence).

This clonotype originated in a woman aged 18-29 years with Graves' ophthalmopathy. The chain uses TRBV15 and TRBJ1-5; 9 nucleotides match TRBD1. Sequencing was done on a sample of blood. As DNA, the CDR3 is TGTGCCACCAGCAGATCCGGGACAGGGAAAAACCAGCCCCAGCATTTT. The encoded protein is CATSRSGTGKNQPQHF. Based on the CDR3 plus reference TRBV15 and TRBJ1-5, the full variable domain is DAMVIQNPRYQVTQFGKPVTLSCSQTLNHNVMYWYQQKSSQAPKLLFHYYDKDFNNEADTPDNFQSRRPNTSFCFLDIRSPGLGDTAMYLCATSRSGTGKNQPQHFGDGTRLSIL.